This T cell receptor beta chain was profiled in a study of CD8 T cells in ankylosing spondylitis. MiXCR was run by TCRdb on the 5' RACE reads, yielding one entry per CDR3 protein. Of about 240,000 distinct CDR3 sequences in the sample, approximately 11% are singletons; the top ten hold 6% to 8.5%. Whole-study results and caveats: With a CD8+ phenotype, disease-linked clones were relatively rare in peripheral blood. One TCR beta motif, made up of about 8 highly homologous variants, appeared characteristic of ankylosing spondylitis blood. Significant enrichment of disease-linked clones was reportedly seen in matched ankylosing spondylitis synovial fluid.

The CDR3 covers 13 residues. V was pared by 0 bases and J by 5 bases, with 4 bases between. Germline lookup yields CDR1 LGHDT and CDR2 YNNKEL (reference sequence). This clonotype showed up many times. Its antigen is as yet unknown. The receptor comes from a male donor with ankylosing spondylitis or in good health (not recorded which). Sequenced sample: blood, either unsorted or a sorted T cell fraction (not recorded which). The chain links TRBV3-1 to TRBJ2-2; D gene ambiguous. In DNA form, the CDR3 reads TGTGCCAGCAGCCAAGATGTGACCGGGGAGCTGTTTTTT. This sequence encodes CASSQDVTGELFF.